This TCR beta chain was found in a study of CXCR3-negative and CXCR3-positive naive CD8 T cells. Study-wide findings and caveats: Cryopreserved PBMCs had partly decreased CXCR3 expression; fresh PBMCs were used in most assays. Naive subsets showed comparable surface CD5, and TCR interaction strength was also inferred from TRB CDR3 physicochemistry. Naive cells that were CXCR3-positive had more hydrophobic TRB CDR3s (compared with CXCR3-negative naive cells).

Remarks on this clonotype: Antigen unknown.

CDR3 length: 13 amino acids. Germline V lookup: CDR1 DFQATT, CDR2 SNEGSKA (reference sequence). Triplicates of 300,000 cells were sorted from each CD8+ T cell subset. The method, 5' RACE with UMI labels, was used to prepare the TRB cDNA libraries. TCRdb re-called the 5' RACE reads and shows each CDR3 protein once, DNA omitted. Seen in this sample are over 45,000 distinct CDR3 sequences; the ten most common clones hold about 0.42%. This rearrangement joins TRBV20-1 to TRBJ2-7. The sequence came from a human donor in good health. Some clones in this sample may be carry-over from other donors' samples. Sequencing used naive CXCR3- CD8+ T cells from blood. Subset reported: CD45RO-CCR7+CD27+CD95- naive CD8+ T cells lacking CXCR3 (TNR3-). CDR3 sequence: CSARGMDSYEQYF.